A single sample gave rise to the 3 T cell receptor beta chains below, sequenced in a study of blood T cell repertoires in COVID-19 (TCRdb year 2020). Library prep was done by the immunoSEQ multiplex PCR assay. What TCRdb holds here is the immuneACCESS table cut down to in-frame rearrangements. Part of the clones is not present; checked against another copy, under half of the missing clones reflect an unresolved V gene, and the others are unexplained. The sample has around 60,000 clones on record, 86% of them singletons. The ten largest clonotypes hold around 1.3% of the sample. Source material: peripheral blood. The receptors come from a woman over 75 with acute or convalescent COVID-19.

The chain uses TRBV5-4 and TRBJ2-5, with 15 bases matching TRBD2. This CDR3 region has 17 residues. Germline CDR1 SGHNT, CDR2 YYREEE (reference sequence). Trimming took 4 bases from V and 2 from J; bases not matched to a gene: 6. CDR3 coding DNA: TGTGCCAGCAGCCCATCCGGGACTAGCGGGGGGCAAGAGACCCAGTACTTC. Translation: CASSPSGTSGGQETQYF.

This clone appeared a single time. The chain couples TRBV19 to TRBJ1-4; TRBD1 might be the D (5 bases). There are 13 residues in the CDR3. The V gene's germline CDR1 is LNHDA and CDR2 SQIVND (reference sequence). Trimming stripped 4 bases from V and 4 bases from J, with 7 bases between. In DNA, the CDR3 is TGTGCCAGTAGTAGAAGGGGTAATGAAAAACTGTTTTTT. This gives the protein CASSRRGNEKLFF.

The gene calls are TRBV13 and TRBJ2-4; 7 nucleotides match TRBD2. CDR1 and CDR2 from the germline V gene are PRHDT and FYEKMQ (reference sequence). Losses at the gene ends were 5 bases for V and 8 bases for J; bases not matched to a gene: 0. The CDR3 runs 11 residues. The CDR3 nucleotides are TGTGCCAGCAGCCGGGGGGACATTCAGTACTTC. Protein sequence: CASSRGDIQYF.